The rows below give T cell receptor beta chains drawn from one sample of a study of T cell changes during pregnancy in multiple sclerosis. Method: immunoSEQ multiplex PCR; TCRdb's copy keeps in-frame clones and lacks some. Found here are about 87,000 clones, over 85% of them singletons; the top ten hold 1.3% to 1.5%. The sequenced sample was peripheral blood, obtained in the third trimester of pregnancy. These TCRs come from a female donor in good health, enrolled as a control in a pregnancy study. CDR3s include the opening cysteine and the closing phenylalanine or tryptophan. The order of the fields is D gene, J gene, clone size, CDR3 length, V gene, CDR3 protein, CDR3 DNA. D genes are given only for firm matches. Rows give clone size only sometimes, using once, few, many, or a class for an expanded clone.

D: TRBD2
J: TRBJ2-7
size: once
length: 14
V: TRBV5-1
CDR3: CASSPGGVAVEQYF
DNA: TGCGCCAGCAGCCCCGGGGGGGTTGCGGTCGAGCAGTACTTC

D: -
J: TRBJ2-3
size: -
length: 15
V: TRBV30
CDR3: CARRGARARADTQYF
DNA: TGTGCCCGGAGGGGGGCACGAGCCCGGGCAGATACGCAGTATTTT

D: TRBD2
J: TRBJ2-1
size: -
length: 16
V: TRBV9
CDR3: CASSVAAASGHVEQFF
DNA: TGTGCCAGCAGCGTAGCTGCGGCTAGCGGGCATGTAGAGCAGTTCTTC

D: -
J: TRBJ2-7
size: -
length: 16
V: TRBV5-1
CDR3: CASSLAGAGRSYEQYF
DNA: TGCGCCAGCAGCTTGGCTGGCGCCGGCAGGTCCTACGAGCAGTACTTC

D: TRBD2
J: TRBJ2-4
size: -
length: 14
V: TRBV4-1
CDR3: CASSRIAGKNIQYF
DNA: TGCGCCAGCAGCCGGATAGCGGGGAAAAACATTCAGTACTTC

D: TRBD2
J: TRBJ2-7
size: -
length: 19
V: TRBV4-1
CDR3: CASSLGAGTSGSHGYEQYF
DNA: TGCGCCAGCAGCCTGGGAGCCGGGACTAGCGGGAGTCATGGATACGAGCAGTACTTC

D: -
J: TRBJ2-5
size: -
length: 16
V: TRBV5-1
CDR3: CASSSSIRQAQETQYF
DNA: TGCGCCAGCAGCTCTTCGATAAGACAGGCTCAAGAGACCCAGTACTTC

D: TRBD2
J: TRBJ2-2
size: -
length: 15
V: TRBV6-5
CDR3: CASSLTSGRTRELFF
DNA: TGTGCCAGCAGTCTGACTAGCGGGAGAACCCGGGAGCTGTTTTTT

D: -
J: TRBJ2-1
size: -
length: 16
V: TRBV10-3
CDR3: CAISESRGSSYNEQFF
DNA: TGTGCCATCAGTGAGTCTCGGGGGAGCTCCTACAATGAGCAGTTCTTC

D: -
J: TRBJ2-2
size: -
length: 15
V: TRBV2
CDR3: CASGLTDTNTGELFF
DNA: TGTGCCAGCGGGTTGACAGACACGAACACCGGGGAGCTGTTTTTT

D: -
J: TRBJ2-3
size: -
length: 14
V: TRBV29-1
CDR3: CSVEFPPSTDTQYF
DNA: TGCAGCGTTGAATTCCCCCCTAGCACAGATACGCAGTATTTT

D: TRBD2
J: TRBJ2-5
size: -
length: 16
V: TRBV10-3
CDR3: CATSDSAGYFLETQYF
DNA: TGTGCCACCAGTGATTCAGCGGGGTACTTTCTAGAGACCCAGTACTTC

D: TRBD1
J: TRBJ2-7
size: -
length: 15
V: TRBV6-1
CDR3: CASSKRDRGTYEQYF
DNA: TGTGCCAGCAGTAAAAGGGACAGGGGAACCTACGAGCAGTACTTC

D: -
J: TRBJ1-4
size: -
length: 13
V: TRBV10-2
CDR3: CASNGAGNEKLFF
DNA: TGCGCCAGCAATGGGGCGGGAAATGAAAAACTGTTTTTT

D: -
J: TRBJ1-4
size: -
length: 14
V: TRBV7-2
CDR3: CASSFGYQNEKLFF
DNA: TGTGCCAGCAGCTTTGGTTACCAGAATGAAAAACTGTTTTTT

D: TRBD2
J: TRBJ2-7
size: -
length: 15
V: TRBV4-1
CDR3: CASSQRTSGSYEQYF
DNA: TGCGCCAGCAGCCAACGGACTAGCGGCTCCTACGAGCAGTACTTC

D: -
J: TRBJ2-3
size: -
length: 16
V: TRBV5-1
CDR3: CASSSLANRVPDTQYF
DNA: TGCGCCAGCAGCTCTTTGGCAAACAGGGTACCTGACACGCAGTATTTT

D: TRBD1
J: TRBJ1-5
size: -
length: 15
V: TRBV6-6
CDR3: CASRDVTGNNQPQHF
DNA: TGTGCCAGCAGAGATGTGACAGGGAACAATCAGCCCCAGCATTTT

D: -
J: TRBJ1-5
size: -
length: 17
V: TRBV18
CDR3: CASSPPARQGLNQPQHF
DNA: TGTGCCAGCTCACCACCGGCGAGGCAGGGCCTCAATCAGCCCCAGCATTTT

D: TRBD2
J: TRBJ2-6
size: -
length: 16
V: TRBV6-6
CDR3: CASTPREGSGANVLTF
DNA: TGTGCCAGCACCCCCCGGGAGGGCTCTGGGGCCAACGTCCTGACTTTC

D: TRBD2
J: TRBJ2-7
size: -
length: 15
V: TRBV28
CDR3: CASRPSGLAGGEQYF
DNA: TGTGCCAGCAGACCTTCGGGACTAGCAGGGGGCGAGCAGTACTTC

D: TRBD1
J: TRBJ2-1
size: -
length: 14
V: TRBV6-1
CDR3: CASSEALRGTGLFF
DNA: TGTGCCAGCAGTGAAGCGCTTCGAGGGACAGGGCTGTTCTTC

D: -
J: TRBJ2-3
size: -
length: 16
V: TRBV6-1
CDR3: CASSEAATRRPDTQYF
DNA: TGTGCCAGCAGTGAAGCGGCGACTCGTCGCCCAGATACGCAGTATTTT

D: TRBD2
J: TRBJ2-7
size: many
length: 15
V: TRBV28
CDR3: CASSSPGLGTYEQYF
DNA: TGTGCCAGCAGTTCACCGGGACTAGGAACCTACGAGCAGTACTTC

D: TRBD1
J: TRBJ2-2
size: -
length: 18
V: TRBV4-1
CDR3: CASSQEAGTGFYTGELFF
DNA: TGCGCCAGCAGCCAAGAGGCAGGGACAGGGTTTTACACCGGGGAGCTGTTTTTT

D: -
J: TRBJ1-1
size: -
length: 13
V: TRBV29-1
CDR3: CSVNTGKNTEAFF
DNA: TGCAGCGTAAATACAGGGAAGAACACTGAAGCTTTCTTT

D: TRBD1
J: TRBJ1-5
size: -
length: 15
V: TRBV19
CDR3: CASSPGQGFNQPQHF
DNA: TGTGCCAGTAGTCCGGGACAGGGTTTCAATCAGCCCCAGCATTTT

D: -
J: TRBJ1-2
size: -
length: 11
V: TRBV20-1
CDR3: CSASVTVGYTF
DNA: TGCAGTGCTAGCGTAACGGTTGGCTACACCTTC

D: TRBD1
J: TRBJ1-5
size: -
length: 13
V: TRBV27
CDR3: CASSSTRDREWHF
DNA: TGTGCCAGCAGTTCCACCCGGGACAGGGAATGGCATTTT

D: -
J: TRBJ1-3
size: -
length: 16
V: TRBV4-1
CDR3: CASSQSTGGTGNTIYF
DNA: TGCGCCAGCAGCCAATCCACCGGGGGTACTGGAAACACCATATATTTT

D: TRBD1
J: TRBJ1-2
size: once
length: 13
V: TRBV27
CDR3: CASSLSPGGGYTF
DNA: TGTGCCAGCAGTTTATCGCCAGGGGGAGGCTACACCTTC

D: TRBD1
J: TRBJ2-3
size: once
length: 17
V: TRBV5-4
CDR3: CASSYLSTGPYTDTQYF
DNA: TGTGCCAGCAGCTACCTATCGACAGGGCCGTACACAGATACGCAGTATTTT

D: TRBD1
J: TRBJ2-5
size: -
length: 15
V: TRBV7-9
CDR3: CASSSRGTGQETQYF
DNA: TGTGCCAGCAGCTCGAGAGGGACAGGCCAAGAGACCCAGTACTTC

D: -
J: TRBJ2-4
size: -
length: 13
V: TRBV14
CDR3: CASSQNRENIQYF
DNA: TGTGCCAGCAGCCAAAACAGGGAGAACATTCAGTACTTC

D: -
J: TRBJ1-3
size: -
length: 14
V: TRBV10-3
CDR3: CAISEPRAVNTIYF
DNA: TGTGCCATCAGTGAACCCAGGGCCGTAAACACCATATATTTT

D: -
J: TRBJ1-2
size: once
length: 14
V: TRBV7-2
CDR3: CASSLIRVSYGYTF
DNA: TGTGCCAGCAGCTTAATCAGGGTCAGCTATGGCTACACCTTC

D: TRBD2
J: TRBJ2-5
size: -
length: 16
V: TRBV7-2
CDR3: CASSLLAGGPGETQYF
DNA: TGTGCCAGCAGCTTACTAGCGGGAGGGCCGGGAGAGACCCAGTACTTC

D: -
J: TRBJ1-1
size: -
length: 12
V: TRBV19
CDR3: CASRRENTEAFF
DNA: TGTGCCTCACGGCGGGAGAACACTGAAGCTTTCTTT

D: TRBD1
J: TRBJ2-3
size: -
length: 15
V: TRBV6-5
CDR3: CASGRQGGPTDTQYF
DNA: TGTGCCAGCGGGCGACAGGGTGGCCCTACAGATACGCAGTATTTT

D: -
J: TRBJ1-4
size: -
length: 13
V: TRBV29-1
CDR3: CSVEDGQGRKLFF
DNA: TGCAGCGTTGAAGATGGGCAGGGTAGAAAACTGTTTTTT

D: TRBD1
J: TRBJ1-3
size: once
length: 14
V: TRBV9
CDR3: CASSETGVGNTIYF
DNA: TGTGCCAGCAGTGAGACAGGGGTCGGAAACACCATATATTTT

D: TRBD2
J: TRBJ2-2
size: -
length: 17
V: TRBV5-1
CDR3: CASSSRLAGGPIGELFF
DNA: TGCGCCAGCAGCTCCAGACTAGCGGGAGGGCCCATCGGGGAGCTGTTTTTT

D: TRBD2
J: TRBJ2-1
size: -
length: 19
V: TRBV28
CDR3: CASSLTPVLFSGSDNEQFF
DNA: TGTGCCAGCAGTTTAACTCCCGTTTTATTTAGCGGGAGTGACAATGAGCAGTTCTTC

D: TRBD2
J: TRBJ2-5
size: -
length: 17
V: TRBV27
CDR3: CASSLLRTGGPQETQYF
DNA: TGTGCCAGCAGTTTATTGCGTACGGGAGGGCCCCAAGAGACCCAGTACTTC

D: TRBD2
J: TRBJ2-1
size: -
length: 14
V: TRBV29-1
CDR3: CSVGAGRGYDEQFF
DNA: TGCAGCGTGGGAGCCGGGAGGGGATATGATGAGCAGTTCTTC

D: -
J: TRBJ1-4
size: -
length: 14
V: TRBV19
CDR3: CASSLTDPNEKLFF
DNA: TGTGCCAGTAGTCTGACAGACCCAAATGAAAAACTGTTTTTT

D: -
J: TRBJ1-5
size: -
length: 16
V: TRBV19
CDR3: CASSIGAGSFYQPQHF
DNA: TGTGCCAGTAGTATAGGAGCGGGGTCCTTCTATCAGCCCCAGCATTTT

D: TRBD1
J: TRBJ2-5
size: -
length: 12
V: TRBV6-5
CDR3: CASGTAQETQYF
DNA: TGTGCCAGCGGGACAGCGCAAGAGACCCAGTACTTC

D: -
J: TRBJ2-1
size: -
length: 14
V: TRBV5-4
CDR3: CASSLGGSPNEQFF
DNA: TGTGCCAGCAGCTTGGGGGGCAGCCCAAATGAGCAGTTCTTC

D: TRBD2
J: TRBJ2-7
size: -
length: 15
V: TRBV5-1
CDR3: CASSSLGGSSVEQYF
DNA: TGCGCCAGCAGCTCCCTTGGCGGGAGTTCCGTCGAGCAGTACTTC

D: TRBD1
J: TRBJ1-1
size: -
length: 15
V: TRBV6-5
CDR3: CASSYGQGRSGVAFF
DNA: TGTGCCAGCAGTTACGGACAGGGGAGATCGGGTGTAGCTTTCTTT